The clone carrying this T cell receptor beta chain was detected many times. The data were taken from a study of CD8 T cells in ankylosing spondylitis. CDR3 length: 14 amino acids. From germline, CDR1 is SGHKS and CDR2 YYEKEE (reference sequence). J gave up 6 bases and V 5 bases, and 7 bases lay outside the gene matches. Via MiXCR, TCRdb re-called the 5' RACE reads, giving one row per CDR3 protein. The sample lists around 250,000 distinct CDR3 sequences, approximately 12% occurring once. Input material: blood, either unsorted or a sorted T cell fraction (not recorded which). This chain joins TRBV5-5 and TRBJ2-5, with 10 positions matching TRBD1. The sequence came from a male donor with ankylosing spondylitis or in good health (not recorded which). Written as DNA, the CDR3 is TGTGCCAGCAGGCGACAGGGGGCATTGAAGACCCAGTACTTC. Translated, it gives CASRRQGALKTQYF. The full variable domain, in which reference TRBV5-5 and TRBJ2-5 provide the parts outside the CDR3, is DAGVTQSPTHLIKTRGQQVTLRCSPISGHKSVSWYQQVLGQGPQFIFQYYEKEERGRGNFPDRFSARQFPNYSSELNVNALLLGDSALYLCASRRQGALKTQYFGPGTRLLVL.